This T cell receptor beta chain originates from a study of blood T cell repertoires in COVID-19. Study details: T cells, B-cell-depleted T cells, or PBMCs provided the cDNA or gDNA that served as material.

The CDR3 is 15 residues long. Germline V gene data show CDR1 as MDHEN and CDR2 as SYDVKM. V lost 2 bases, J lost 2 bases, and 5 bases stayed unmatched. In the original processing: Reference gene primers were amplified, and this amplification served to estimate nucleated cell counts. The data were produced by immunoSEQ multiplex PCR, yet TCRdb's version contains in-frame clones alone and is incomplete. For V, J and clone size, that table is used; D and trimming come from the DNA. This table holds 200,000 to 250,000 clones, over 70% found once. The chain couples TRBV28 to TRBJ2-5; 7 bases match TRBD1. Source material: peripheral blood. The receptor was derived from a woman aged 65 to 85 with acute or convalescent COVID-19. The CDR3 region has the DNA TGTGCCAGCAGTTTAAGGCAGGGGGTACAAGAGACCCAGTACTTC. Its translation is CASSLRQGVQETQYF.